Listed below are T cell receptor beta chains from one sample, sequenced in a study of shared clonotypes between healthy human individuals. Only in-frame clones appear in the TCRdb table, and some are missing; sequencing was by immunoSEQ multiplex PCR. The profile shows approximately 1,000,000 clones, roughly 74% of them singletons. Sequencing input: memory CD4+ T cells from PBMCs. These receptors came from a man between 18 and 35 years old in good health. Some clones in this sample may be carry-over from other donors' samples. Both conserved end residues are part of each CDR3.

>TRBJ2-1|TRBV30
CAWSHGTGIHEQFF
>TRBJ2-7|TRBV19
CATKSGTGSYEQYF
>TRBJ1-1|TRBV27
CASSLLGQNTEAFF
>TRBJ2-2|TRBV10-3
CAISEPHGLEGANTGELFF
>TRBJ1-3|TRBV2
CASSGGRSSGNTIYF
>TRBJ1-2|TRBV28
CASSVGPGGYGYTF
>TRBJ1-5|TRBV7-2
CASSLPSGQPQHF
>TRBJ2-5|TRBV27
CASSFTYVRYQETQYF
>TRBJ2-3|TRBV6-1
CASSGLQGPDTQYF
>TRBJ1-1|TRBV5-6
CASSLARQGNTEAFF
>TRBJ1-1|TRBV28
CASSKFLAGNTEAFF
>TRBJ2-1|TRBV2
CASKYGKGAYNEQFF
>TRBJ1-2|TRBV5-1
CASSWDRGRLGYTF
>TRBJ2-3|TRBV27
CASSVRAARFRGAWEGTDTQYF
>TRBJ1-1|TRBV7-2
CASSLNALNTEAFF
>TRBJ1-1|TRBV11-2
CASSSHTQGRPEAFF